What follows are 5 T cell receptor beta chains derived from one specimen sequenced in a study of PD-L1 blockade in urothelial cancer. Regarding time point: pretreatment peripheral blood. Assay used: immunoSEQ multiplex PCR; TCRdb lists only in-frame clones, some missing. The sample consists of tens of thousands of clones, 87% of them appearing once. The sequencing here drew on PBMCs, taken around atezolizumab (anti-PD-L1) treatment. The receptors derive from a woman aged 60-70 years with urothelial cancer.

The rearrangement links TRBV9 to TRBJ2-2, with TRBD2 matching 9 bases. V shed 0 bases and J 6 bases; nucleotides not matched to a gene: 3. The CDR3 sequence is 15 residues long. Germline CDR1 and CDR2: SGDLS and YYNGEE. CDR3 sequence (DNA): TGTGCCAGCAGCGTAGGGGGACTAGCTTCCGGGGAGCTGTTTTTT. It is translated as CASSVGGLASGELFF.

The V gene is TRBV29-1, the J gene TRBJ1-4; 7 bases are a match to TRBD1. The CDR3 runs 16 residues. J was trimmed by 5 bases and V by 0 bases; bases with no gene match: 9. Germline CDR1 SQVTM, CDR2 ANQGSEA. The CDR3 DNA is TGCAGCGTTGAAGATCTTAACAGGGGTCCAAATGAAAAACTGTTTTTT. Translated: CSVEDLNRGPNEKLFF.

J is TRBJ2-7 and V is TRBV11-3, with TRBD2 as a possible D gene (6 bases). Germline V lookup: CDR1 SGHNT, CDR2 YENEEA. This CDR3 has 14 residues. V gave up 1 base and J gave up 11 bases, with 18 bases separating them. The CDR3 nucleotides are TGTGCCAGCAGCTTAGGTTCTGGGGGGAGGAAGGAGTACTTC. This gives the protein CASSLGSGGRKEYF.

V is TRBV5-1 and J is TRBJ2-7, with D maybe TRBD1 (6 bases). The CDR3 spans 15 residues. V lost 1 base and J 1 base, leaving 12 bases between the germline ends. Germline V lookup: CDR1 SGHRS, CDR2 YFSETQ. CDR3 sequence (DNA): TGCGCCAGCAGCTTGACAGGGATCGAGTCCTACGAGCAGTACTTC. Its translation is CASSLTGIESYEQYF.

The rearrangement links TRBV4-3 to TRBJ1-1; 9 bases are shared with TRBD1. Trimming at V came to 1 base and at J to 5 bases, leaving 8 bases not matched to a gene. From germline, CDR1 is LGHNA and CDR2 YSLEER. The length of the CDR3 is 16 residues. CDR3 residues: CASSQALQGAWTEAFF. The CDR3 DNA reads as TGCGCCAGCAGCCAAGCACTACAGGGGGCTTGGACTGAAGCTTTCTTT.